This TCR beta chain was identified in a study of shared clonotypes between healthy human individuals. Study findings and constraints: Tissues were not sampled, only blood, and their repertoires likely differ. It was observed that roughly 4.8% of naive CD4 clonotypes were shared across several donors.

About this clone: The antigen is unknown.

The CDR3 extends over 15 amino acids. V trimming: 5 bases; J trimming: 3 bases; junction bases outside the gene matches: 9. CDR1 is SEHNR, CDR2 FQNEAQ, per germline (reference sequence). This table comes from immunoSEQ multiplex PCR, and its TCRdb copy is limited to in-frame clones, with some not included. The data show roughly 2.6 million clones, approximately 90% seen once. The rearrangement uses TRBV7-9 and TRBJ2-7, with 8 bases lining up with TRBD1. Input material: naive CD4+ T cells sorted from blood. This sample's subset: CD45RA+ positively selected. The sequence derives from a young man in good health. CDR3 amino acids: CASSRGETGGYEQYF. In DNA form, the CDR3 reads TGTGCCAGCAGCCGCGGTGAAACAGGGGGCTACGAGCAGTACTTC.